Shown below are 32 T cell receptor beta chains from a single sample sequenced in a study of blood T cells in healthy people across ages. With a J-beta primer mix and a sample-barcoded 5' primer, a second PCR ran 7 to 11 cycles. TCRdb itself ran the 5' RACE reads through MiXCR, one entry per CDR3 protein. This sample has fewer than 1.5 million distinct CDR3 sequences, with roughly 40% found just once. Source material: blood. The receptors were gathered from a woman between 18 and 30 years old in good health.

The gene calls are TRBV2 and TRBJ2-3; weak D call: TRBD1 (6 bases). The V and J ends lost 5 bases and 4 bases respectively, with 10 bases between them. The CDR3 sequence is 13 residues long. Germline lookup yields CDR1 SNHLY and CDR2 FYNNEI. The DNA of the CDR3 is TGTGCCAGCAGTCCAGGGGTTCCAGATACGCAGTATTTT. It encodes CASSPGVPDTQYF.

The rearrangement uses TRBV15 and TRBJ2-1; D possibly corresponds to TRBD2 (6 bases). Trimming cost V 2 bases and J 6 bases, with 14 bases left between them. CDR3 length equals 15 residues. Germline CDR1 LNHNV, CDR2 YYDKDF (reference sequence). CDR3 residues: CATSRPRLVSNEQFF. The CDR3 bases are TGTGCCACCAGCAGACCCCGACTAGTATCCAATGAGCAGTTCTTC.

The count of this clonotype is one. The chain combines TRBV24-1 with TRBJ2-7; 8 bases map to TRBD1. CDR3 length equals 14 residues. Per germline, CDR1 KGHDR and CDR2 SFDVKD. Losses at the gene ends were 5 bases for V and 7 bases for J; bases not matched to a gene: 9. CDR3: CATSGTGMDNEQYF. In nucleotides, the CDR3 is TGTGCCACCAGTGGGACAGGGATGGACAATGAGCAGTACTTC.

The gene calls are TRBV27 and TRBJ2-4, with D maybe TRBD1 (6 bases). The J call may be faulty, since TRBJ2-5 better matches the DNA end. The CDR3 sequence is 14 residues long. Germline loops: CDR1 MNHEY, CDR2 SMNVEV (reference sequence). CDR3 coding DNA: TGTGCCAGCAGTTCACAGGGTGATCCAGGGACCCAGTACTTC. Translation: CASSSQGDPGTQYF.

This chain uses TRBV4-1 with TRBJ1-2; D is uncertain. The length of the CDR3 is 13 residues. Germline CDR1 is MGHRA and CDR2 is YSYEKL. Trimming left V 4 bases short and J 8 bases short, with 14 bases between. The CDR3 DNA reads TGCGCCAGCAGCCCGGCCACTGGTCGGGGCTACACCTTC. Its translation is CASSPATGRGYTF.

This rearrangement joins TRBV7-6 to TRBJ2-7; possibly TRBD1 for D (6 bases). Germline V gene lookup returns CDR1 SGHVS and CDR2 FNYEAQ. Trimming pared 5 bases from V and 0 bases from J, leaving 17 bases between. The CDR3 is made up of 16 amino acids. In DNA form, the CDR3 reads TGTGCCAGCAGCGCCCTCCGAGGACAGCTCTCCTACGAGCAGTACTTC. Translation gives CASSALRGQLSYEQYF. Supplemented by reference TRBV7-6 and TRBJ2-7, the full variable domain reads GAGVSQSPRYKVTKRGQDVALRCDPISGHVSLYWYRQALGQGPEFLTYFNYEAQQDKSGLPNDRFSAERPEGSISTLTIQRTEQRDSAMYRCASSALRGQLSYEQYFGPGTRLTVT.

The CDR3 spells CASSSPGVAFTEQYF. As DNA, the CDR3 is TGTGCCAGCAGCTCACCGGGGGTAGCCTTCACTGAGCAGTACTTC. V and J are TRBV28 and TRBJ2-7, with TRBD2 as a possible D gene (6 bases). Between the trimmed V and J ends, which lost 6 bases and 7 bases, there was a span of 22 bases. The CDR3 extends over 15 amino acids. CDR1 and CDR2 (germline): MDHEN, SYDVKM.

This chain joins TRBV21-1 and TRBJ2-7; the D call in the table, TRBD1, was not verified against the DNA. TRBV21-1 is reported as a pseudogene. This CDR3 spans 17 amino acids. The CDR3 nucleotides are TGTGCCAGCAGAGCCAGGACAGGGACACGTAACTCCTACGAGCAGTACTTC. Protein product: CASRARTGTRNSYEQYF.

The CDR3 region is CSVAGTSGRALGPEQFF. The CDR3 region has the DNA TGCAGCGTTGCCGGGACTAGCGGGAGGGCCTTGGGTCCTGAGCAGTTCTTC. V and J are TRBV29-1 and TRBJ2-1, with 16 bases matching TRBD2. Trimming removed 4 bases from V and 9 bases from J; junction bases left unmatched: 12. The CDR3 is 17 residues long. Per the germline V gene, CDR1 is SQVTM and CDR2 is ANQGSEA.

The rearrangement links TRBV3-1 to TRBJ1-2; 7 bases align to TRBD1. The CDR3 length is 16 residues. Unmatched junction bases numbered 6, after V lost 1 base and J lost 1 base. Germline V gives CDR1 LGHDT, CDR2 YNNKEL (reference sequence). The CDR3 region has the DNA TGTGCCAGCAGCCAAGGGGACAGACTCAATAACTATGGCTACACCTTC. Translating gives CASSQGDRLNNYGYTF.

V usage is TRBV27 and J usage is TRBJ2-3, with D possibly matching TRBD1 (6 bases). The CDR3 loop spans 16 amino acids. V was clipped by 7 bases and J by 3 bases, with 20 bases between them. The V gene's germline CDR1 is MNHEY and CDR2 SMNVEV (reference sequence). The CDR3: CASTKSPGQTTDTQYF. For the CDR3, the DNA is TGTGCCAGCACCAAATCACCGGGACAAACTACAGATACGCAGTATTTT.

This clonotype was observed a handful of times. This chain connects TRBV7-2 to TRBJ2-4; D is ambiguous. V lost 3 bases and J lost 6, with 9 bases in between. The CDR3 runs 13 residues. CDR1 and CDR2 (germline): SGHTA, FQGNSA. The CDR3 sequence is CASSFTGPNIQYF. In DNA, the CDR3 is TGTGCCAGCAGCTTTACCGGGCCAAACATTCAGTACTTC.

This clonotype has just one count. This chain links TRBV10-3 with TRBJ2-2, with D perhaps TRBD2 (7 bases). V lost 6 bases and J lost 10, with 15 bases in between. CDR1 is ENHRY, CDR2 SYGVKD, per germline. This CDR3 comprises 13 residues. Here the CDR3 DNA reads TGTGCCATCAGCCCTGGAGGGGGGGCGGAGCTGTTTTTT. It yields the protein CAISPGGGAELFF.

V is TRBV5-5 and J is TRBJ2-3, with D unclear. V was pared by 2 bases and J by 2 bases, with 9 bases between. The CDR3 is 14 residues long. Germline CDR1 and CDR2: SGHKS and YYEKEE (reference sequence). The CDR3 region is CASSFDTYTDTQYF. The CDR3 nucleotides read TGTGCCAGCAGCTTCGACACCTACACAGATACGCAGTATTTT.

This clonotype was seen more than once but under ten times. This chain uses TRBV18 with TRBJ2-3, with TRBD1 identical over 7 bases. This CDR3 contains 15 residues. The V gene's germline CDR1 is KGHSH and CDR2 LQKENI. After removal of 3 bases from V and 1 base from J, the junction contained 4 bases not matched to a gene. The CDR3 loop reads CASSPFTGGTDTQYF. CDR3 sequence (DNA): TGTGCCAGCTCACCCTTTACAGGGGGCACAGATACGCAGTATTTT.

This chain uses TRBV7-2 with TRBJ2-2; D may correspond to TRBD1 or TRBD2 (6 bases each). Deletions cut 0 bases from V and 1 base from J, with 15 bases between. Germline V gene sequence: CDR1 SGHTA, CDR2 FQGNSA. The CDR3 sequence is 18 residues long. The CDR3 is CASSLALSGAGNTGELFF. The CDR3 DNA is TGTGCCAGCAGCTTAGCGCTGTCGGGGGCAGGGAACACCGGGGAGCTGTTTTTT.

V usage is TRBV6-1 and J usage is TRBJ1-1; TRBD1 is a possible D gene (6 bases). This CDR3 contains 13 residues. Trimming removed 3 bases at V and 3 bases at J, with 8 bases between. Germline CDR1 MNHNS, CDR2 SASEGT. CDR3: CASSEGGHTEAFF. In DNA form, the CDR3 reads TGTGCCAGCAGTGAGGGGGGCCACACTGAAGCTTTCTTT.

This clonotype has more than one count but fewer than ten. This chain connects TRBV4-1 to TRBJ2-7; D is unresolved. The V end lost 0 bases, the J end lost 10 bases, and 16 bases lay between the germline ends. Looked up from germline, CDR1 is MGHRA and CDR2 is YSYEKL. The CDR3 has 14 amino acids. CDR3 residues: CASSQEMLVGSQYF. Written as DNA, the CDR3 is TGCGCCAGCAGCCAAGAGATGTTAGTGGGTTCCCAGTACTTC.

The chain employs TRBV29-1 and TRBJ1-2; tentatively, D is TRBD1 (5 bases). The germline CDR1 and CDR2 sequences are SQVTM and ANQGSEA. The CDR3 contains 12 residues. The V and J ends lost 6 bases and 2 bases respectively, with 10 bases between them. In nucleotides, the CDR3 is TGCAGCGTAAGGGGACCGAACTATGGCTACACCTTC. This codes for CSVRGPNYGYTF.

In this sample, this clonotype turned up a few times. The chain joins TRBV11-2 to TRBJ2-7; D assignment may be TRBD1 or TRBD2 (5 bases each). The CDR3 contains 16 residues. The germline gives CDR1 SGHAT, CDR2 FQNNGV. V lost 2 bases, J lost 6 bases, and 20 bases lay in between. The CDR3 DNA follows: TGTGCCAGCAGCTTATCTTTCGGGGCTAGTGGCCCCGAGCAGTACTTC. It codes for CASSLSFGASGPEQYF.

The chain combines TRBV3-1 with TRBJ2-1, with 11 bases lining up with TRBD2. Looked up from germline, CDR1 is LGHDT and CDR2 is YNNKEL (reference sequence). The V segment lost 4 bases and the J segment 0 bases; nucleotides outside the gene matches: 17. The CDR3 length is 21 residues. The CDR3 bases are TGTGCCAGCAGCCCGGCCTTCCCGTTCGTAGCGGGGGGGCCCTCCTACAATGAGCAGTTCTTC. It yields the protein CASSPAFPFVAGGPSYNEQFF.

This clonotype turned up a few times. The V and J genes are TRBV20-1 and TRBJ2-3; D is unclear. This CDR3 has 12 residues. Between the trimmed V and J ends, which lost 6 bases and 4 bases, there was a span of 11 bases. Germline lookup yields CDR1 DFQATT and CDR2 SNEGSKA (reference sequence). The CDR3 protein is CSARLAPDTQYF. DNA for the CDR3: TGCAGTGCGAGGTTAGCACCAGATACGCAGTATTTT.

This clonotype was observed a handful of times. The rearrangement links TRBV12-3 or TRBV12-4 to TRBJ2-5; 10 bases map to TRBD1. V dropped 6 bases and J dropped 3; count of bases not matched to a gene: 13. The CDR3 consists of 17 residues. For the CDR3, the DNA is TGTGCCAGCAGCGACCGGGACAGGGGACTGCAAAAAGAGACCCAGTACTTC. Residues: CASSDRDRGLQKETQYF.

The rearrangement joins TRBV27 to TRBJ2-7; D not certain. V lost 2 bases and J 2 bases, leaving 13 bases between the germline ends. CDR1 is MNHEY and CDR2 is SMNVEV in the germline V gene (reference sequence). The CDR3 is 15 residues long. The CDR3 loop is CASSLKSPVAYEQYF. In nucleotides, the CDR3 is TGTGCCAGCAGTTTAAAGTCTCCCGTTGCCTACGAGCAGTACTTC.

The rearrangement links TRBV10-3 to TRBJ2-7, with D hard to call. The CDR3 is 13 amino acids. Germline V gene sequence: CDR1 ENHRY, CDR2 SYGVKD. Trimming pared 3 bases from V and 3 bases from J, leaving 9 bases between. CDR3 bases: TGTGCCATCAGTGACAGGACCGACTACGAGCAGTACTTC. It codes for CAISDRTDYEQYF.

The CDR3 loop is CASSYSPSTLYGYTF. The CDR3 bases are TGTGCCAGCAGTTACTCACCATCCACTTTGTATGGCTACACCTTC. This chain uses TRBV27 with TRBJ1-2; D is uncertain. Germline V lookup: CDR1 MNHEY, CDR2 SMNVEV (reference sequence). V was pared by 4 bases and J by 5 bases, with 17 bases between. The CDR3 has 15 residues.

This clonotype was picked up a small number of times. This chain uses TRBV24-1 with TRBJ2-7, with a weak D call TRBD1 (6 bases). V was trimmed by 3 bases and J by 2 bases, leaving 10 bases between them. This CDR3 contains 14 residues. Germline assignment: CDR1 KGHDR and CDR2 SFDVKD. CDR3 DNA: TGTGCCACCAGTGATCAGGGGTCGGCCTACGAGCAGTACTTC. It is translated as CATSDQGSAYEQYF.

For this clonotype: A junction end diverges from the germline sequence, so it may reflect a read error. The chain employs TRBV7-2 and TRBJ2-5; 8 bases match TRBD2. Matching the DNA end better, TRBJ2-7 makes the J call doubtful. The CDR3 is 15 amino acids. Per the germline V gene, CDR1 is SGHTA and CDR2 is FQGNSA. The chain's CDR3 is CASSATSGLSCEQYF. CDR3 coding DNA: TGTGCCAGCAGCGCCACTAGCGGTCTCTCCTGCGAGCAGTACTTC.

This sequence joins TRBV6-1 and TRBJ1-2; D gene uncertain. This CDR3 is built from 14 residues. Germline CDR1 and CDR2: MNHNS and SASEGT. V dropped 0 bases and J dropped 8 bases, with 13 bases sitting between them. CDR3 nucleotide sequence: TGTGCCAGCAGTGAAGCCGGCCGGGAGCGAGGCTACACCTTC. It codes for CASSEAGRERGYTF.

This clonotype was seen more than once but under ten times. The V gene is TRBV18, the J gene TRBJ2-2; 11 bases map to TRBD1. Looked up from germline, CDR1 is KGHSH and CDR2 is LQKENI. The V and J ends lost 5 bases and 5 bases, in that order; junction bases with no gene match: 7. This CDR3 region has 16 residues. CDR3 bases: TGTGCCAGCTCATACGGACAGGGGGCGCGGACCGGGGAGCTGTTTTTT. This encodes CASSYGQGARTGELFF. Full variable domain (rest looked up from reference TRBV18 and TRBJ2-2): NAGVMQNPRHLVRRRGQEARLRCSPMKGHSHVYWYRQLPEEGLKFMVYLQKENIIDESGMPKERFSAEFPKEGPSILRIQQVVRGDSAAYFCASSYGQGARTGELFFGEGSRLTVL.

CDR3 in DNA: TGCGCCAGCAGCTTGGCCCAGACTCAAGAGACCCAGTACTTC. As protein: CASSLAQTQETQYF. This chain connects TRBV5-1 to TRBJ2-5; D unresolved. The germline gives CDR1 SGHRS, CDR2 YFSETQ. The CDR3 has 14 residues. With 0 bases removed from V and 2 bases from J, the gap between germline ends came to 8 bases.

This clonotype was counted only a few times. The chain carries TRBV10-3 and TRBJ2-3; 7 bases match TRBD2. Trimming took 4 bases from V and 0 from J; bases not matched to a gene: 10. CDR1 is ENHRY, CDR2 SYGVKD, per germline. The CDR3 has 17 amino acids. CDR3 in DNA: TGTGCCATCAGTGTACCACTAGCGCTAGAAAGCACAGATACGCAGTATTTT. Protein product: CAISVPLALESTDTQYF.